This entry features one TCR beta chain sequence. Compared with germline, one end of the junction differs, possibly owing to a read error. Original data processing: It was from reference gene primer amplification that nucleated cell counts were estimated. Here immunoSEQ multiplex PCR was the method, and the copy in TCRdb shows in-frame clones only, minus some. V and J calls and clone size are given by that table; D and trimming were obtained from the DNA. In the table there are around 98,000 clones, 75% to 85% of which are singletons. The data belong to a study of blood T cell repertoires in COVID-19. This CDR3 has 15 amino acids. Germline assignment: CDR1 LGHNA and CDR2 YNFKEQ.

The gene calls are TRBV4-2 and TRBJ1-4; D gene unclear. This receptor was taken from a man aged 65-85 years with acute or convalescent COVID-19. Sequenced input: peripheral blood. The CDR3 loop reads CASRQAAGVNEKLFF. CDR3 sequence (DNA): TGTGCCAGCAGACAAGCGGCCGGAGTTAATGAAAAACTGTTTTTT.